The clone carrying this TCR beta chain was detected only a few times. Its antigen remains unidentified. CDR3 size: 12 residues. Germline V CDR1 and CDR2: MGHRA, YSYEKL. V lost 3 bases and J lost 11; bases outside the gene matches: 3. The data originate from a study of graft-versus-host responses after intestinal transplantation. Profiling relied on immunoSEQ multiplex PCR, and the TCRdb table lists in-frame clones only, not all of them. The sample gives more than 2,000 clones, over 60% of which show up once; about 9.8% is in the top ten. Findings and caveats of the study: In patients with graft-donor T cell macrochimerism, allograft graft-versus-host to host-versus-graft clonal ratios were high. GvH clones turned up in recipient marrow; some had shown up first in ileum or blood.

Graft specimens yielded both intraepithelial and lamina propria lymphocytes. The sample was ileum tissue, taken 18 days after transplant. The sequence derives from a human patient who received an intestinal transplant, so some T cells may come from the graft donor. The gene calls are TRBV4-1 and TRBJ1-4; TRBD1 agrees at 7 bases. In DNA form, the CDR3 reads TGCGCCAGCAGCCACCTGACAGGGAAACTGTTTTTT. It yields the protein CASSHLTGKLFF.